The clone carrying this TCR delta chain has only a few counts. Its antigen remains unknown. This sample is drawn from a study of Vδ1+ human thymocytes. Study outcomes and limitations: Thymic delta-chain repertoires held approximately 19% Vdelta2 sequences and few Vdelta3, despite high sort purity. TRG sequences recurred across donors, whereas TRD sequences stayed essentially private. Highly polyclonal TRG and TRD repertoires with Gaussian CDR3 length distributions appeared in thymus.

Sequences come from RNA converted to cDNA by reverse transcription. The CDR3 regions were amplified by multiplex PCR from V-gene primers to a constant-region primer. TCRdb re-called the multiplex PCR reads through CATT. The repertoire has 23,000 or so delta-chain clones, 7.4% of them found once; the top ten carry about 1%. Thymocytes were sorted as CD3+ TCRVdelta1+ TCRVdelta2- after alphabeta T cell depletion. This CDR3 has 14 residues. V shed 3 bases and J shed 9 bases, with 17 bases lying between them. Germline-derived CDR1 and CDR2 are TSWWSYY and QGS. The sample comprised Vdelta1+ gamma-delta thymocytes from the thymus. Subset denoted: FACS-sorted CD3+ TCRalphabeta- TCRVdelta1+ TCRVdelta2- thymocytes. The sequence was obtained from a girl less than two years old who had congenital heart surgery. V and J are TRDV1 and TRDJ1; unclear D gene. The CDR3: CALGEAWTTGQLIF. The CDR3 DNA follows: TGTGCTCTTGGGGAGGCCTGGACCACAGGACAACTCATCTTT.